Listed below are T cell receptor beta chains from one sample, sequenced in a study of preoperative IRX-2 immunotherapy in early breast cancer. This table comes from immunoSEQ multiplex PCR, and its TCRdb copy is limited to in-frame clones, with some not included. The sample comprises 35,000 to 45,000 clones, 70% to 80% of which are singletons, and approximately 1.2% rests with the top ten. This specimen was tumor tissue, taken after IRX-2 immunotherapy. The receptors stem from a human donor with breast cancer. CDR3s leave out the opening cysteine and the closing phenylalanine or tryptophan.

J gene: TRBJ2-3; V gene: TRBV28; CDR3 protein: ASRLIGTDTQY
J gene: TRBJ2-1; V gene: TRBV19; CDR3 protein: ASSIGPPPHEQF
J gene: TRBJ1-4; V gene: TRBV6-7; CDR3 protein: ASRELQIANEKLF
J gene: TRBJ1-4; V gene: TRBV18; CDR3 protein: ASSPDGLGEKLF
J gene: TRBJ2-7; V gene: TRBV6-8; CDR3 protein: AISADTYEQY
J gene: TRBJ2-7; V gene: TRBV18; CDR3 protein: ASSPGLAVTYEQY
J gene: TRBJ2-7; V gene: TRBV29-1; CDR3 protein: SVGRDRGSYEQY
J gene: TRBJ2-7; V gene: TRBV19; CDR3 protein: ASSIEDGYEQY
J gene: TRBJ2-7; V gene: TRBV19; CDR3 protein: ASSIVPGVKNEQY
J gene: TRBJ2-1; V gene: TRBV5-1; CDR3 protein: ASSLGGTGYNEQF
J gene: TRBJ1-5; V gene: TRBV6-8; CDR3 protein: ASSGTGISNQPQH
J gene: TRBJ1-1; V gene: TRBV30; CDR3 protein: AWREGITEAF
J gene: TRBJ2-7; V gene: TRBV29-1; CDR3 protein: SVGQGRTYVEQY